The 9 T cell receptor beta chains in this list originate from one sample, sequenced in a study of CXCR3-negative and CXCR3-positive naive CD8 T cells. TRB cDNA was prepared as libraries by UMI-labeled 5' RACE. TCRdb re-called the 5' RACE reads, yielding one record per CDR3 amino acid sequence without DNA. This table lists roughly 86,000 distinct CDR3 sequences. Sequencing was carried out using naive CXCR3- CD8+ T cells from blood. Documented subset: CD45RO-CCR7+CD27+CD95- naive CD8+ T cells lacking CXCR3 (TNR3-). The receptors here all came from a human donor in good health. Some clones in this sample may be carry-over from other donors' samples.

This sequence joins TRBV7-9 and TRBJ1-1; TCRdb designates TRBD1, a call that cannot be tested without DNA. Germline V gene lookup returns CDR1 SEHNR and CDR2 FQNEAQ (reference sequence). There are 12 residues in the CDR3. The chain's CDR3 is CATKQGSTEAFF.

The CDR3 is CSANGRTEAFF. The rearrangement links TRBV20-1 to TRBJ1-1; checking the TCRdb D call of TRBD1 is not possible without DNA. The CDR3 is made up of 11 amino acids. Germline CDR1 reads DFQATT; CDR2 reads SNEGSKA (reference sequence).

The rearrangement uses TRBV29-1 and TRBJ2-5; TCRdb's D gene call, TRBD1, goes unchecked for lack of DNA. From germline, CDR1 is SQVTM and CDR2 ANQGSEA. The CDR3 loop spans 15 amino acids. The CDR3 sequence is CSVEAWGQGAETQYF.

The chain couples TRBV6-5 to TRBJ1-2. Germline V gene sequence: CDR1 MNHEY, CDR2 SVGAGI. This CDR3 is built from 12 residues. The CDR3 sequence: CASYAASYGYTF.

The chain has TRBV27 and TRBJ2-6. CDR3 length: 14 amino acids. Germline V gene lookup returns CDR1 MNHEY and CDR2 SMNVEV (reference sequence). The CDR3 is CASKSSSGANVLTF. Variable domain in full (rest from reference TRBV27 and TRBJ2-6): EAQVTQNPRYLITVTGKKLTVTCSQNMNHEYMSWYRQDPGLGLRQIYYSMNVEVTDKGDVPEGYKVSRKEKRNFPLILESPSPNQTSLYFCASKSSSGANVLTFGAGSRLTVL.

The chain links TRBV29-1 to TRBJ2-1. Germline CDR1 reads SQVTM; CDR2 reads ANQGSEA. The CDR3 covers 13 residues. The CDR3 loop is CSVGGSSYNEQFF.

The chain combines TRBV5-5 with TRBJ2-3. Germline V gene sequence: CDR1 SGHKS, CDR2 YYEKEE (reference sequence). This CDR3 is 14 amino acids long. The CDR3 loop is CASSLMRETDTQYF.

The V and J genes are TRBV20-1 and TRBJ1-5; TCRdb's D call of TRBD1 is untestable without DNA. The CDR3 is made up of 15 amino acids. Germline assignment: CDR1 DFQATT and CDR2 SNEGSKA (reference sequence). The CDR3 loop is CSALTGNRGDQPQHF.

V and J are TRBV9 and TRBJ2-2. The germline gives CDR1 SGDLS, CDR2 YYNGEE. The CDR3 has 14 amino acids. CDR3 sequence: CASSEDRRTGELFF.